This T cell receptor (beta chain) was captured in a study of PD-1 blockade in mismatch repair-deficient tumors. The study, taken as a whole, reports: Tumor-resident clones, often absent from pretreatment blood, expanded after pembrolizumab and then contracted.

Remarks on this clone: Its target is not known.

A few pembrolizumab responders had their TCRs sequenced. Sequencing was performed with immunoSEQ multiplex PCR; in TCRdb, only in-frame clones are kept and a portion is missing. The table has under 95,000 clones, about four fifths seen once; the top ten hold over 4.5%. This clonotype was sampled from an adult with mismatch repair-deficient cancer. Source: peripheral blood, taken 44 weeks after starting pembrolizumab.

CDR3 region: CASSRDASSYNEQFF. CDR3 in DNA: TGTGCCAGCAGCCGAGACGCGAGCTCCTACAATGAGCAGTTCTTC. The chain uses TRBV5-4 and TRBJ2-1; D call uncertain. V was pared by 4 bases and J by 0 bases, with 11 bases between. Germline V gives CDR1 SGHNT, CDR2 YYREEE (reference sequence). The CDR3 has 15 residues.